This T cell receptor beta chain was retrieved from a study of blood T cell repertoires in COVID-19. Study as a whole: The samples span acute and convalescent COVID-19 from the United States, Italy and Spain.

This clone was counted once. Clones were read by immunoSEQ multiplex PCR, and TCRdb kept only the in-frame ones, dropping some. Counted here are fewer than 500,000 clones, roughly 90% occurring once; the ten biggest clones make up 0.7%. Sequenced sample: PBMCs or T cells enriched from blood (not recorded which). This sequence was found in a woman between 18 and 29 years old who had recovered from COVID-19.

CDR3 residues: CASSPTGDETQYF. DNA for the CDR3: TGTGCCAGCAGCCCGACAGGGGATGAGACCCAGTACTTC. The chain carries TRBV7-8 and TRBJ2-5, with 8 bases aligning to TRBD1. The germline CDR1 and CDR2 sequences are SGHVS and FQNEAQ. V trimming: 5 bases; J trimming: 5 bases; junction bases outside the gene matches: 4. There are 13 residues in the CDR3.